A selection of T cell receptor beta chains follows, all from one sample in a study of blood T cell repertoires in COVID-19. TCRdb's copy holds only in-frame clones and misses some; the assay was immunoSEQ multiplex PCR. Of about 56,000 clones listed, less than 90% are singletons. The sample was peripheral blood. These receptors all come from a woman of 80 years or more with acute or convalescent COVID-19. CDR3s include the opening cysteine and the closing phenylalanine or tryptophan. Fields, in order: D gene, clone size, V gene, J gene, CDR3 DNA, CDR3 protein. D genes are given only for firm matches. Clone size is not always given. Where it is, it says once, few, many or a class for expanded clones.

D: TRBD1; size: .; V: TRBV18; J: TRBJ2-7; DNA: TGTGCCAGCTCTCAGATCCCGGGACAGAGCTCCTACGAGCAGTACTTC; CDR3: CASSQIPGQSSYEQYF
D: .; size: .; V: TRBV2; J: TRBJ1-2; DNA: TGTGCCAGCAACACCGCTAACTATGGCTACACCTTC; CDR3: CASNTANYGYTF
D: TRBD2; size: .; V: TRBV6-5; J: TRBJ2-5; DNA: TGTGCCAGCAGTCGCGGGGGGGCACGAGAGACCCAGTACTTC; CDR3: CASSRGGARETQYF
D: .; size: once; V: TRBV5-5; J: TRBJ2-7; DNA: TGTGCCAGCAGCGGCAGGGGTTACTCCTACGAGCAGTACTTC; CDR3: CASSGRGYSYEQYF
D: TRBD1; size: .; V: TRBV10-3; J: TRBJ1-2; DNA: TGTGCCATCAGCGGGACAGAGACTAACTATGGCTACACCTTC; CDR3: CAISGTETNYGYTF
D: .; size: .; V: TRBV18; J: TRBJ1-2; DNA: TGTGCCAGCTCACCCACCGGACAGTCGATTCACTATGGCTACACCTTC; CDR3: CASSPTGQSIHYGYTF
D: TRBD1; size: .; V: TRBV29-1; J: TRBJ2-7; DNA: TGCAGCGCCGGAAACAGGGGCTCATTCTACGAGCAGTACTTC; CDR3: CSAGNRGSFYEQYF
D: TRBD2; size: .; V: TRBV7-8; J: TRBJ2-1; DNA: TGTGCCAGCAGCTCTGGGACTACCTCCTACAATGAGCAGTTCTTC; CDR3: CASSSGTTSYNEQFF
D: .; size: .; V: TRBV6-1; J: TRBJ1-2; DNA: TGTGCCAGCAGTGAAAGCGGGGCCTACACCTTC; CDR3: CASSESGAYTF
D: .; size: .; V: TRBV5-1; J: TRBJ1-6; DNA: TGCGCCAGCAGCTTGGACCTCCTAAGAAGTAGTTCACCCCTCCACTTT; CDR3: CASSLDLLRSSSPLHF
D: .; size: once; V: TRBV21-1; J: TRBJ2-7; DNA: TGTGCCAGCAGCAAAGTCCGGGGACAGGTCCATAGGGAGCAGTACTTC; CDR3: CASSKVRGQVHREQYF
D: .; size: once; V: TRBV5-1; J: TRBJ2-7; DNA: TGCGCCAGCAGCCCGCAACAACAGGGTGGGGAGCAGTACTTC; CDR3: CASSPQQQGGEQYF
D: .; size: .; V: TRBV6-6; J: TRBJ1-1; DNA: TGTGCCAGCAGGAGGGGGGGGGACACTGAAGCTTTCTTT; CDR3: CASRRGGDTEAFF
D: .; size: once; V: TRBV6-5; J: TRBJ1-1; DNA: TGTGCCAGCTGCAGGGGAAACACTGAAGCTTTCTTT; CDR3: CASCRGNTEAFF
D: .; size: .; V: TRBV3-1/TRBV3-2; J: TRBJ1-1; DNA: TGTGCCAGCAGCCCCACAGGACAGATTTTCACTGAAGCTTTCTTT; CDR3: CASSPTGQIFTEAFF
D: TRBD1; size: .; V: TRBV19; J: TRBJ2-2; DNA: TGTGCCAGTACCTTGGGGACAGGGGGCTTCGGGGAGCTGTTTTTT; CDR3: CASTLGTGGFGELFF
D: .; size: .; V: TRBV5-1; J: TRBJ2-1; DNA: TGCGCCAGCAGCGCGAGCGGGTACAATGAGCAGTTCTTC; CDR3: CASSASGYNEQFF
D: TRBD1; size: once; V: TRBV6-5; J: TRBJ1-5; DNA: TGTGCCAGCAGCGGACAGGGTTGGGGTCAGCCCCAGCATTTT; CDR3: CASSGQGWGQPQHF
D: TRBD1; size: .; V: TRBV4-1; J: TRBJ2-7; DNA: TGCGCCAGCAGCCAAGAGGGTTCCGGGACAGGGGAGTTATACGAGCAGTACTTC; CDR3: CASSQEGSGTGELYEQYF
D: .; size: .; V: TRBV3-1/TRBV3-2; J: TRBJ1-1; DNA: TGTGCCAGCAGCCAAGATCCTTCGGTGCGGGCTTTCTTT; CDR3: CASSQDPSVRAFF
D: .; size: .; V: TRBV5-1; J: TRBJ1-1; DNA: TGCGCCAGCAGCTTGCCAGGGGTACAGGGCACTGAAGCTTTCTTT; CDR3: CASSLPGVQGTEAFF
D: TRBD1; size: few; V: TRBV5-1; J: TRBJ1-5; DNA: TGCGCCAGCAGCCCAGGGACAGGGAATCAGCCCCAGCATTTT; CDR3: CASSPGTGNQPQHF